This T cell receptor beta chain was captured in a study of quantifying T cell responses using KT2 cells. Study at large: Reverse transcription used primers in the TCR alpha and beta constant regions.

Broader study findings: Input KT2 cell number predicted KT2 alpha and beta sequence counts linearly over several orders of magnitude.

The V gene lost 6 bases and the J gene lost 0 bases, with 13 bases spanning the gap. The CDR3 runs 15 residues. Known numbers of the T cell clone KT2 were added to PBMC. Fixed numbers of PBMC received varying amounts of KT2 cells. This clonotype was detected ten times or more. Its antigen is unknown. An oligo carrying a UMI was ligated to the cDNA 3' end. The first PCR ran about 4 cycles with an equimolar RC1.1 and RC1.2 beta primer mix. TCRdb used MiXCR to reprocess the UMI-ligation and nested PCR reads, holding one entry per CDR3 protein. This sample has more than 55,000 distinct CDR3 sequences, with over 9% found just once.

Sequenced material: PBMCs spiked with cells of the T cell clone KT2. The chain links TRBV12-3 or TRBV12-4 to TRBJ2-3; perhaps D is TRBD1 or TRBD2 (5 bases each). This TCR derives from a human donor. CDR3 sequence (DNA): TGTGCCAGCAGCCGGGACGGCACTAGCACAGATACGCAGTATTTT. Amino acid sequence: CASSRDGTSTDTQYF.